This T cell receptor beta chain was sequenced during a study of cytomegalovirus exposure and HLA in healthy donors. It was with 60 Vbeta and 13 Jbeta primers that the PCR ran. Data came from immunoSEQ multiplex PCR; TCRdb stores just in-frame clones and leaves some out. This sample has 95,000 to 130,000 clones; roughly 70% occur once, and the top ten carry more than 1.5%. Overall study results and limits: DRB1 showed the most TCR associations and HLA-C the fewest in a later analysis, as rates varied by HLA locus. Reports described diagnosis of cytomegalovirus status by the classifier as highly specific and sensitive. Specificity for CMV antigens was confirmed in vitro for a few of the CMV-associated chains.

Worth noting for this clone: As yet, its antigen is unknown.

The CDR3 is 11 amino acids. V lost 4 bases and J lost 6, with 6 bases in between. The germline gives CDR1 MDHEN, CDR2 SYDVKM. Sequenced input: PBMCs. The chain couples TRBV28 to TRBJ1-1; no firm D call. The sequence came from a woman under 30 in good health and CMV-seronegative. This CDR3 reads CASSSVAEAFF. The DNA for the CDR3 is TGTGCCAGCAGTTCAGTCGCTGAAGCTTTCTTT.